These T cell receptor beta chains were read from a single sample in a study of OX40 agonist ivuxolimab in advanced cancers. The repertoire was sequenced with immunoSEQ multiplex PCR; TCRdb's copy has only in-frame clones and lacks some. The data hold around 60,000 clones, with about 88% observed a single time. Source: CD4+ or CD8+ T cells sorted from blood, taken in a trial of the OX40 agonist ivuxolimab. Receptor source: an adult with an advanced solid tumor such as melanoma, head and neck, liver or kidney cancer. CDR3s include the opening cysteine and the closing phenylalanine or tryptophan. The order of the fields is J gene, D gene, clone size, CDR3 length, V gene, CDR3 protein, CDR3 DNA. D genes are given only for firm matches. Size is stated for part of the rows, as once, few or many counts, or as a class when the clone is expanded.

j_call: TRBJ2-7; d_call: TRBD1; clone_size: .; cdr3_length: 17; v_call: TRBV27; cdr3_aa: CASSTTIRQGSTYEQYF; cdr3_nt: TGTGCCAGCAGTACGACTATCCGACAGGGGAGTACCTACGAGCAGTACTTC
j_call: TRBJ1-6; d_call: .; clone_size: .; cdr3_length: 16; v_call: TRBV23-1; cdr3_aa: CASSHPFLQENSPLHF; cdr3_nt: TGCGCCAGCAGTCACCCGTTCTTACAGGAGAATTCACCCCTCCACTTT
j_call: TRBJ2-5; d_call: TRBD1; clone_size: .; cdr3_length: 15; v_call: TRBV4-1; cdr3_aa: CASSQELQGQETQYF; cdr3_nt: TGCGCCAGCAGCCAAGAACTACAGGGGCAAGAGACCCAGTACTTC
j_call: TRBJ2-3; d_call: .; clone_size: .; cdr3_length: 14; v_call: TRBV13; cdr3_aa: CASSPRAATDTQYF; cdr3_nt: TGTGCCAGCAGCCCCCGGGCAGCCACAGATACGCAGTATTTT
j_call: TRBJ2-1; d_call: TRBD1; clone_size: few; cdr3_length: 14; v_call: TRBV29-1; cdr3_aa: CSVVHRGGYNEQFF; cdr3_nt: TGCAGCGTTGTTCACAGGGGTGGCTACAATGAGCAGTTCTTC
j_call: TRBJ1-4; d_call: TRBD1; clone_size: few; cdr3_length: 18; v_call: TRBV4-1; cdr3_aa: CASSQGTGENATNEKLFF; cdr3_nt: TGCGCCAGCAGCCAAGGGACAGGGGAAAACGCAACTAATGAAAAACTGTTTTTT
j_call: TRBJ2-3; d_call: .; clone_size: .; cdr3_length: 13; v_call: TRBV5-1; cdr3_aa: CASSFSGADTQYF; cdr3_nt: TGCGCCAGCAGCTTTTCGGGGGCAGATACGCAGTATTTT
j_call: TRBJ1-3; d_call: TRBD1; clone_size: .; cdr3_length: 19; v_call: TRBV11-2; cdr3_aa: CASSLTGTGPTSSGNTIYF; cdr3_nt: TGTGCCAGCAGCCTCACCGGGACAGGGCCCACCTCCTCTGGAAACACCATATATTTT
j_call: TRBJ2-1; d_call: TRBD2; clone_size: .; cdr3_length: 17; v_call: TRBV7-9; cdr3_aa: CASSSGLAGSTYNEQFF; cdr3_nt: TGTGCCAGCAGCTCGGGACTAGCGGGAAGCACCTACAATGAGCAGTTCTTC
j_call: TRBJ2-7; d_call: .; clone_size: .; cdr3_length: 16; v_call: TRBV7-9; cdr3_aa: CASSLEDASSSYEQYF; cdr3_nt: TGTGCCAGCAGCTTAGAGGACGCCAGTTCCTCCTACGAGCAGTACTTC
j_call: TRBJ1-5; d_call: .; clone_size: few; cdr3_length: 14; v_call: TRBV7-2; cdr3_aa: CASSLWAENQPQHF; cdr3_nt: TGTGCCAGCAGCTTATGGGCAGAGAATCAGCCCCAGCATTTT
j_call: TRBJ1-2; d_call: .; clone_size: .; cdr3_length: 13; v_call: TRBV7-9; cdr3_aa: CASSSTVVGGYTF; cdr3_nt: TGTGCCAGCAGCTCGACGGTGGTGGGCGGCTACACCTTC
j_call: TRBJ1-5; d_call: .; clone_size: many; cdr3_length: 13; v_call: TRBV19; cdr3_aa: CASSIYDSQPQHF; cdr3_nt: TGTGCCAGTAGTATTTATGATAGTCAGCCCCAGCATTTT
j_call: TRBJ2-7; d_call: .; clone_size: .; cdr3_length: 13; v_call: TRBV27; cdr3_aa: CASSLSGPYEQYF; cdr3_nt: TGTGCCAGCAGTTTATCGGGGCCCTACGAGCAGTACTTC
j_call: TRBJ2-2; d_call: .; clone_size: .; cdr3_length: 14; v_call: TRBV13; cdr3_aa: CASIETGNTGELFF; cdr3_nt: TGTGCCAGCATTGAAACAGGGAACACCGGGGAGCTGTTTTTT
j_call: TRBJ2-1; d_call: TRBD2; clone_size: .; cdr3_length: 17; v_call: TRBV25-1; cdr3_aa: CASSGPPSGYSYNEQFF; cdr3_nt: TGTGCCAGCAGTGGCCCCCCTAGCGGATACTCCTACAATGAGCAGTTCTTC
j_call: TRBJ1-3; d_call: .; clone_size: .; cdr3_length: 13; v_call: TRBV18; cdr3_aa: CASSSGPGNTIYF; cdr3_nt: TGTGCCAGCTCATCGGGACCTGGAAACACCATATATTTT
j_call: TRBJ1-2; d_call: .; clone_size: .; cdr3_length: 10; v_call: TRBV29-1; cdr3_aa: CSVDLYGYTF; cdr3_nt: TGCAGCGTTGACCTGTATGGCTACACCTTC
j_call: TRBJ2-7; d_call: .; clone_size: once; cdr3_length: 12; v_call: TRBV5-4; cdr3_aa: CASSLGTYEQYF; cdr3_nt: TGTGCCAGCAGCTTGGGCACCTACGAGCAGTACTTC
j_call: TRBJ2-7; d_call: .; clone_size: .; cdr3_length: 13; v_call: TRBV6-1; cdr3_aa: CASSEAGSYEQYF; cdr3_nt: TGTGCCAGCAGTGAAGCAGGGTCCTACGAGCAGTACTTC
j_call: TRBJ1-1; d_call: .; clone_size: once; cdr3_length: 16; v_call: TRBV7-6; cdr3_aa: CASSLDRGTLNTEAFF; cdr3_nt: TGTGCCAGCAGCTTAGATAGAGGGACGTTGAACACTGAAGCTTTCTTT
j_call: TRBJ2-7; d_call: TRBD1; clone_size: few; cdr3_length: 14; v_call: TRBV19; cdr3_aa: CASSKDRGPREQYF; cdr3_nt: TGTGCCAGTTCAAAGGACAGGGGGCCGAGGGAGCAGTACTTC
j_call: TRBJ2-2; d_call: .; clone_size: .; cdr3_length: 14; v_call: TRBV19; cdr3_aa: CASSWGLNTGELFF; cdr3_nt: TGTGCCAGTAGTTGGGGCCTGAACACCGGGGAGCTGTTTTTT
j_call: TRBJ2-1; d_call: TRBD2; clone_size: .; cdr3_length: 16; v_call: TRBV2; cdr3_aa: CASSAEREGSENEQFF; cdr3_nt: TGTGCCAGCAGTGCTGAGCGGGAGGGATCGGAAAATGAGCAGTTCTTC
j_call: TRBJ2-1; d_call: .; clone_size: .; cdr3_length: 14; v_call: TRBV25-1; cdr3_aa: CASVGQGPYNEQFF; cdr3_nt: TGTGCCAGCGTGGGGCAGGGGCCCTACAATGAGCAGTTCTTC
j_call: TRBJ2-2; d_call: TRBD1; clone_size: .; cdr3_length: 14; v_call: TRBV10-2; cdr3_aa: CATRGTAGSGELFF; cdr3_nt: TGCGCCACCAGGGGGACGGCGGGTTCGGGGGAGCTGTTTTTT
j_call: TRBJ1-1; d_call: .; clone_size: .; cdr3_length: 13; v_call: TRBV29-1; cdr3_aa: CSVRTAGGTEAFF; cdr3_nt: TGCAGCGTTAGAACGGCGGGGGGGACTGAAGCTTTCTTT
j_call: TRBJ1-6; d_call: .; clone_size: few; cdr3_length: 15; v_call: TRBV19; cdr3_aa: CASSTELIPYSPLHF; cdr3_nt: TGTGCCAGTAGTACCGAATTGATCCCATATTCACCCCTCCACTTT
j_call: TRBJ2-7; d_call: .; clone_size: .; cdr3_length: 15; v_call: TRBV7-2; cdr3_aa: CASSLLVTSNYEQYF; cdr3_nt: TGTGCCAGCAGCTTATTAGTGACATCCAACTACGAGCAGTACTTC
j_call: TRBJ1-4; d_call: TRBD1; clone_size: .; cdr3_length: 15; v_call: TRBV4-1; cdr3_aa: CASSHEDRVFEKLFF; cdr3_nt: TGCGCCAGCAGCCATGAGGACAGGGTTTTCGAAAAACTGTTTTTT
j_call: TRBJ1-1; d_call: TRBD1; clone_size: .; cdr3_length: 17; v_call: TRBV4-1; cdr3_aa: CASSHATGGFMNTEAFF; cdr3_nt: TGCGCCAGCAGCCATGCTACAGGGGGATTCATGAACACTGAAGCTTTCTTT
j_call: TRBJ2-7; d_call: TRBD2; clone_size: once; cdr3_length: 12; v_call: TRBV6-6; cdr3_aa: CATRTSGYEQYF; cdr3_nt: TGTGCCACCAGGACTAGCGGATACGAGCAGTACTTC
j_call: TRBJ2-7; d_call: TRBD1; clone_size: .; cdr3_length: 18; v_call: TRBV30; cdr3_aa: CAWSYLDSGQGAPYEQYF; cdr3_nt: TGTGCCTGGAGTTACCTCGACTCGGGACAGGGGGCCCCCTACGAGCAGTACTTC
j_call: TRBJ2-7; d_call: TRBD2; clone_size: once; cdr3_length: 15; v_call: TRBV19; cdr3_aa: CASSGTSGVIYEQYF; cdr3_nt: TGTGCCAGTAGTGGGACTAGCGGGGTAATCTACGAGCAGTACTTC
j_call: TRBJ2-2; d_call: TRBD1; clone_size: once; cdr3_length: 14; v_call: TRBV10-3; cdr3_aa: CAIRTGENTGELFF; cdr3_nt: TGTGCCATCAGGACAGGGGAAAACACCGGGGAGCTGTTTTTT
j_call: TRBJ2-1; d_call: .; clone_size: .; cdr3_length: 13; v_call: TRBV19; cdr3_aa: CASSRGVYNEQFF; cdr3_nt: TGTGCCAGTAGTAGAGGAGTTTACAATGAGCAGTTCTTC
j_call: TRBJ2-7; d_call: .; clone_size: few; cdr3_length: 13; v_call: TRBV19; cdr3_aa: CASSMGQFDEQYF; cdr3_nt: TGTGCCAGTAGTATGGGCCAGTTCGACGAGCAGTACTTC
j_call: TRBJ2-1; d_call: TRBD2; clone_size: .; cdr3_length: 16; v_call: TRBV7-6; cdr3_aa: CASSFRAGRSYNEQFF; cdr3_nt: TGTGCCAGCAGCTTCAGAGCGGGAAGATCCTACAATGAGCAGTTCTTC
j_call: TRBJ2-7; d_call: .; clone_size: once; cdr3_length: 11; v_call: TRBV19; cdr3_aa: CASKNSYEQYF; cdr3_nt: TGTGCCAGTAAAAACTCCTACGAGCAGTACTTC
j_call: TRBJ1-2; d_call: .; clone_size: .; cdr3_length: 10; v_call: TRBV7-9; cdr3_aa: CSAGDGGYTF; cdr3_nt: TGTTCCGCCGGCGACGGTGGCTACACCTTC
j_call: TRBJ2-1; d_call: .; clone_size: .; cdr3_length: 13; v_call: TRBV27; cdr3_aa: CASSLSSINEQFF; cdr3_nt: TGTGCCAGCAGTTTAAGTAGTATCAATGAGCAGTTCTTC
j_call: TRBJ2-5; d_call: .; clone_size: .; cdr3_length: 13; v_call: TRBV27; cdr3_aa: CASSLFWGETQYF; cdr3_nt: TGTGCCAGCAGTTTATTTTGGGGGGAGACCCAGTACTTC
j_call: TRBJ2-7; d_call: .; clone_size: .; cdr3_length: 14; v_call: TRBV4-1; cdr3_aa: CASSQGVIFYEQYF; cdr3_nt: TGCGCCAGCAGCCAGGGGGTAATATTCTACGAGCAGTACTTC
j_call: TRBJ1-1; d_call: .; clone_size: .; cdr3_length: 14; v_call: TRBV7-9; cdr3_aa: CASSLPQGNTEAFF; cdr3_nt: TGTGCCAGCAGCCTACCTCAGGGGAACACTGAAGCTTTCTTT
j_call: TRBJ2-7; d_call: .; clone_size: .; cdr3_length: 14; v_call: TRBV18; cdr3_aa: CASSPIRESDEQYF; cdr3_nt: TGTGCCAGCTCACCCATCCGGGAGTCGGATGAGCAGTACTTC
j_call: TRBJ2-5; d_call: .; clone_size: .; cdr3_length: 12; v_call: TRBV5-1; cdr3_aa: CASSPGGGTGYF; cdr3_nt: TGCGCCAGCAGCCCTGGTGGGGGAACGGGGTACTTC
j_call: TRBJ2-1; d_call: .; clone_size: .; cdr3_length: 15; v_call: TRBV7-9; cdr3_aa: CASSPTGTSGNEQFF; cdr3_nt: TGTGCCAGCAGCCCAACGGGAACCTCCGGCAATGAGCAGTTCTTC
j_call: TRBJ2-3; d_call: .; clone_size: .; cdr3_length: 14; v_call: TRBV10-2; cdr3_aa: CASSARVPTDTQYF; cdr3_nt: TGCGCCAGCAGTGCGCGGGTCCCCACAGATACGCAGTATTTT
j_call: TRBJ2-3; d_call: .; clone_size: once; cdr3_length: 14; v_call: TRBV7-2; cdr3_aa: CASSLEGGRDTQYF; cdr3_nt: TGTGCCAGCAGCTTAGAAGGGGGAAGAGATACGCAGTATTTT